This TCR beta chain was sequenced during a study of monozygotic twins with inflammatory bowel disease (dated by TCRdb to the late 2010s). Study-level background: The complete study included 30 or so monozygotic twin pairs: 19 IBD-discordant Danish pairs and nine German pairs, of which four were IBD-concordant and five were IBD-discordant. The search for disease-associated traits relied mainly on comparing IBD patients with their genetically identical healthy co-twins within discordant pairs. Each individual had, on average, about 151 000 unique TCRalpha sequences and 181 000 unique TCRbeta sequences available for analysis.

From each donor, an approximately 2.3 ml peripheral blood sample was collected into PAXgene tubes and kept at -80 degrees C. Without T cell sorting, total RNA was isolated from whole blood using the PAXgene blood miRNA kit on an automated QIAcube. Peripheral blood from monozygotic twin pairs who were concordant or discordant for inflammatory bowel disease underwent deep TCRalpha and TCRbeta repertoire profiling using unique molecular barcoding. Smoking habits were recorded for all twin pairs, and individuals were classified as current, former or never smokers. Comment on this clonotype: Its binding antigen is unknown.

The full study reports these points: TCRbeta repertoire diversity, by inverse Simpson index, was decreased in IBD patients compared with their healthy co-twins. Distinction between different T cell subtypes could not be achieved in the analysis. Background noise and inter-individual variability may have been introduced into the repertoires by the differing immunosuppressive treatments among patients. Repertoire similarity did not differ between concordant and discordant twins, which could be due to limited statistical power. No single strong signal or clonotype linked to IBD turned up in the results, so the idea that one exists was not supported. Compared with healthy twins, IBD patients had fewer clonotypes in common with other individuals, a difference most pronounced in patients showing signs of disease activity.

The library was prepared using 5' RACE. Each TCR library was prepared from 3,000 to 4,500 ng of total RNA. For each sample, cDNA synthesis with SMARTScribe reverse transcriptase was split into eight separate reactions. Unique molecular identifiers containing a 6-nucleotide sample barcode were introduced through template switching during cDNA synthesis. TCRalpha and TCRbeta cDNA was amplified by two nested PCRs of approximately 17 and 9 cycles, with bead purification after each PCR. Before amplification, the cDNA was treated with uracil DNA-glycosylase and purified using the QIAquick PCR purification kit. The second PCR added Illumina TruSeq-compatible adapters along with sample-specific barcodes. TapeStation and Qubit were used to check library quality and concentration, and roughly 5.5 ng of each library was pooled. Sequencing of the pooled libraries was done on an Illumina HiSeq2500 single-index Rapid Run using custom sequencing primers and 2 x 100 bp reads. The original methods were these. UMI-based consensus assembly with MiGEC version 1.2.6 was used to correct PCR and sequencing errors. MiXCR version 2.1.1 was used for V(D)J alignment, clonotype assembly and CDR3 extraction. To normalise gene usage, clonotype sharing and MAIT/NKT TCR abundance, the analysis used the top 1000, 10 000 and 20 000 clonotypes per sample. Diversity was computed as the inverse Simpson index with the vegan R package after downsampling to 27 000 UMIs. Paired Mann-Whitney U tests were applied to discordant twin pairs, and Benjamini-Hochberg correction was used for multiple testing. Based on TCRdb reprocessing of the reads, there is one entry per CDR3 protein sequence, and DNA is missing. The V and J calls and clone size come from TCRdb's table, not from the authors' own analysis. The sample has about 210,000 distinct CDR3 sequences on record. Of the sample, around 1.5% falls within the top ten clones.

Reading from cysteine to phenylalanine, the CDR3 counts 15 amino acids. The DNA sequence is not available. This clonotype originated in a human donor with ulcerative colitis or Crohn's disease, or a healthy co-twin of an affected twin (not recorded which). Specimen: blood. This receptor chain uses TRBV12-3 or TRBV12-4 and TRBJ2-5; TCRdb calls TRBD2, which cannot be checked without DNA. The CDR3 protein is CASSLGGGGEKTQYF.